These T cell receptor beta chains were read from a single sample in a study of read filtering for tumor transcriptome and immune sequencing. Each CDR3 protein gets one entry after TCRdb re-called the reads with MiXCR. The sample contains around 14,000 distinct CDR3 sequences, just over 20% of which appear only once. The sequenced sample was a population of CD138-negative cells sorted from bone marrow. The origin of the receptors is a donor over 35 with multiple myeloma. CDR3s include the opening cysteine and the closing phenylalanine or tryptophan. A D gene is named only where the DNA matches it firmly. Not all rows give a size; the values are once, few, many and, for expanded clones, a class.

j_call clone_size d_call v_call cdr3_nt cdr3_aa
TRBJ1-5 . . TRBV4-2 TGTGCCAGCAGCGGGACGGATCCCAATCAGCCCCAGCATTTT CASSGTDPNQPQHF
TRBJ2-1 many . TRBV7-3 TGTGCCAGCAGCTTAAATCCTGGCGGGTTCAGCTCCTACAATGAGCAGTTCTTC CASSLNPGGFSSYNEQFF
TRBJ2-3 . . TRBV12-3/TRBV12-4 TGTGCCAGCAGCCCGAAACTAGCCGGGGGCGATGATACGCAGTATTTT CASSPKLAGGDDTQYF
TRBJ1-4 medium-sized . TRBV6-1 TGTGCCAGCAGTGAATGGCGAGGGGCCTCTAATGAAAAACTGTTTTTT CASSEWRGASNEKLFF
TRBJ2-6 many TRBD1 TRBV7-9 TGTGCCAGCAGCTCGACAGGGCTTGGGGCCAACGTCCTGACTTTC CASSSTGLGANVLTF
TRBJ2-1 many TRBD2 TRBV7-2 TGTGCCAGCAGCTTAAGTAGCGGGGGGGGATACAATGAGCAGTTCTTC CASSLSSGGGYNEQFF
TRBJ2-3 . . TRBV5-6 TGTGCCAGCAGCCACACAGCAAAGACTAGCACAGATACGCAGTATTTT CASSHTAKTSTDTQYF
TRBJ2-1 . TRBD2 TRBV20-1 TGCAGTGCTAGAGATGTGGTAGCGGGGGCTTACTCCTACAATGAGCAGTTCTTC CSARDVVAGAYSYNEQFF
TRBJ1-4 many . TRBV5-1 TGCGCCAGCAGCTGGTATGGGGGGGTGAATGAAAAACTGTTTTTT CASSWYGGVNEKLFF
TRBJ2-3 few TRBD1 TRBV12-3/TRBV12-4 TGTGCCAGCAGATCCAGGGGGCAGGTCACAGATACGCAGTATTTT CASRSRGQVTDTQYF
TRBJ2-7 . TRBD2 TRBV6-1 TGTGCCAGCACCGGGACTAGCGGGAGCCCAAACTCCTACGAGCAGTACTTC CASTGTSGSPNSYEQYF
TRBJ2-7 . TRBD2 TRBV3-1 TGTGCCAGCGCGAGGACTAGCAGCGCGGGGGAGCAGTACTTC CASARTSSAGEQYF
TRBJ1-4 . . TRBV10-3 TGTGCCATCAGTGGGCAGGGTAACGAAAAACTGTTTTTT CAISGQGNEKLFF
TRBJ1-1 medium-sized . TRBV10-2 TGCGCCAGCAGCCCCTCGAGAGGGGAGATCACTGAAGCTTTCTTT CASSPSRGEITEAFF
TRBJ2-1 . . TRBV6-6 TGTGCCAGCACCCAATGGGACAATGAGCAGTTCTTC CASTQWDNEQFF
TRBJ2-3 few TRBD2 TRBV30 TGTGCCTGGAGTGGACTAGCGGGGGGGCGAGCCACAGATACGCAGTATTTT CAWSGLAGGRATDTQYF
TRBJ2-2 . TRBD1 TRBV5-1 TGCGCCAGCAGCCCAGGGACAGCTGCCGGGGAGCTGTTTTTT CASSPGTAAGELFF
TRBJ2-2 many . TRBV7-8 TGTGCCAGCAGCTTAGGGACATTCGCGAACACCGGGGAGCTGTTTTTT CASSLGTFANTGELFF
TRBJ2-7 many . TRBV12-3/TRBV12-4 TGTGCCAGCAGGGGTGGGGTGGAGGACCGCTACGAGCAGTACTTC CASRGGVEDRYEQYF
TRBJ2-1 many . TRBV5-1 TGTGCCAGCAGCTTGGACAGCTACAATGAGCAGTTCTTC CASSLDSYNEQFF
TRBJ2-5 . . TRBV13 TGTACCAGCAGCTCTCGAAGCGTCCAAGAGACCCAGAACTTC CTSSSRSVQETQNF
TRBJ2-3 . . TRBV7-2 TGTGCCAGCAGCTTTAGGGGGGGCACAGATACGCAGTATTTT CASSFRGGTDTQYF
TRBJ1-5 many . TRBV20-1 TGCAGTGCTAGAGATGAGACCGTTAGCAATCAGCCCCAGCATTTT CSARDETVSNQPQHF
TRBJ2-3 . TRBD2 TRBV20-1 TGCAGTGCTAGACTAGCGGGGGGCACAGATACGCAGTATTTT CSARLAGGTDTQYF
TRBJ2-1 many . TRBV5-6 TGTGCCAGCAGCGGGGCCAGGTACAATGAGCAGTTCTTC CASSGARYNEQFF
TRBJ2-5 many . TRBV24-1 TGTGCCACCAGTGATCCGGAAGGGGGGCGGCACTTC CATSDPEGGRHF
TRBJ1-6 many . TRBV4-1 TGCGCCAGCAGCCAAGCTGAACAGTCGGGCGCCTATAATTCACCCCTCCACTTT CASSQAEQSGAYNSPLHF
TRBJ2-2 . . TRBV2 TGTGCCAGCAGTGGATTCTCCCCATCAGGCGGGGAGCTGTTTTTT CASSGFSPSGGELFF
TRBJ2-5 . TRBD1 TRBV24-1 TGTGCCACCAGTGACCCCGGGACAGGGCGGCAAGAGACCCAGTACTTC CATSDPGTGRQETQYF
TRBJ2-7 few . TRBV29-1 TGCAGCGTTGAATCCCCAGCAGGGACCTACGAGCAGTACTTC CSVESPAGTYEQYF
TRBJ1-4 many . TRBV7-2 TGTGCCAGCAGTGCAGGGACAACCGAAAAACTGTTTTTT CASSAGTTEKLFF
TRBJ2-5 many . TRBV5-1 TGCGCCAGCAGCCTCCAAGAGACCCAGTACTTC CASSLQETQYF
TRBJ2-7 many . TRBV20-1 TGCAGTGCCCGAGGAACCGTAAGCTCCTACGAGCAGTACTTC CSARGTVSSYEQYF